The rows below give T cell receptor beta chains drawn from one sample of a study of blood T cell repertoires in COVID-19. Sequencing used immunoSEQ multiplex PCR; TCRdb keeps in-frame clones, though not all of them. The sample yields tens of thousands of clones, under 95% seen once. The source material was peripheral blood. Every receptor here comes from a man aged 55 to 69 with acute or convalescent COVID-19. Each CDR3 is given with its conserved first and last residue. The D gene is left open where the match is weak. A clone size is listed for some rows: how often the clone was seen (once, few, many), or a class if it is expanded.

clone size: once; J gene: TRBJ2-2; D gene: .; V gene: TRBV5-4; CDR3 DNA: TGTGCCAGCAGCTTGAGCAGGGGGGAGCTGTTTTTT; CDR3 protein: CASSLSRGELFF
clone size: .; J gene: TRBJ2-7; D gene: TRBD1; V gene: TRBV7-8; CDR3 DNA: TGTGCCAGCAGTCCCTCCGGGACAGGGGCCTACGAGCAGTACTTC; CDR3 protein: CASSPSGTGAYEQYF
clone size: .; J gene: TRBJ2-1; D gene: TRBD2; V gene: TRBV2; CDR3 DNA: TGTGCCAGCAGACCGACTAGCGGGGGGGCAACCTACAATGAGCAGTTCTTC; CDR3 protein: CASRPTSGGATYNEQFF
clone size: .; J gene: TRBJ2-1; D gene: TRBD1; V gene: TRBV7-2; CDR3 DNA: TGTGCCAGCAGTTGGACAGGCTTCAGCTTAAGTTCCTACAATGAGCAGTTCTTC; CDR3 protein: CASSWTGFSLSSYNEQFF
clone size: once; J gene: TRBJ2-1; D gene: .; V gene: TRBV7-3; CDR3 DNA: TGTGCCAGCAGCTTACGGGCCGGGGATAGCTCCTACAATGAGCAGTTCTTC; CDR3 protein: CASSLRAGDSSYNEQFF
clone size: .; J gene: TRBJ2-2; D gene: .; V gene: TRBV5-4; CDR3 DNA: TGTGCCAGCAGCCCGGACGAGAGGGTAATCGGCGGGGAGCTGTTTTTT; CDR3 protein: CASSPDERVIGGELFF
clone size: .; J gene: TRBJ1-1; D gene: .; V gene: TRBV19; CDR3 DNA: TGTGCCAGTACAAACAGGGATCGTAGCACTGAAGCTTTCTTT; CDR3 protein: CASTNRDRSTEAFF
clone size: .; J gene: TRBJ1-1; D gene: TRBD1; V gene: TRBV10-3; CDR3 DNA: TGTGCCATCAGCCCGGGACAGTGGAACACTGAAGCTTTCTTT; CDR3 protein: CAISPGQWNTEAFF
clone size: .; J gene: TRBJ1-1; D gene: .; V gene: TRBV7-2; CDR3 DNA: TGTGCCAGCAGCTTAGGCAGGGGCCGTGAAGCTTTCTTT; CDR3 protein: CASSLGRGREAFF
clone size: .; J gene: TRBJ1-4; D gene: .; V gene: TRBV29-1; CDR3 DNA: TGCAGCGTTGAAGATCCGTATGAAAAACTGTTTTTT; CDR3 protein: CSVEDPYEKLFF
clone size: once; J gene: TRBJ2-7; D gene: TRBD1; V gene: TRBV6-5; CDR3 DNA: TGTGCCAGCAGTCCGACAGGGGTCTCCTACGAGCAGTACTTC; CDR3 protein: CASSPTGVSYEQYF
clone size: .; J gene: TRBJ2-3; D gene: TRBD2; V gene: TRBV6-6; CDR3 DNA: TGTGCCAGCAGCCCTAGCGGGGCTAGCACAGATACGCAGTATTTT; CDR3 protein: CASSPSGASTDTQYF
clone size: .; J gene: TRBJ1-2; D gene: .; V gene: TRBV4-1; CDR3 DNA: TGCGCCAGCAGCCAAGGTGCTCTAATACGGAGTAACTATGGCTACACCTTC; CDR3 protein: CASSQGALIRSNYGYTF
clone size: once; J gene: TRBJ2-7; D gene: .; V gene: TRBV7-8; CDR3 DNA: TGTGCCAGCAGCCCGAAAGGTGGGACAACCTACGAGCAGTACTTC; CDR3 protein: CASSPKGGTTYEQYF
clone size: .; J gene: TRBJ1-6; D gene: .; V gene: TRBV14; CDR3 DNA: TGTGCCAGCAGCCCCCTTTACAGGCAGTCACCCCTCCACTTT; CDR3 protein: CASSPLYRQSPLHF
clone size: .; J gene: TRBJ2-2; D gene: .; V gene: TRBV21-1; CDR3 DNA: TGTGCCAGCAGCAAAGGAGAAGACAGGGGGCGAGGAACCGGGGAGCTGTTTTTT; CDR3 protein: CASSKGEDRGRGTGELFF
clone size: .; J gene: TRBJ2-7; D gene: .; V gene: TRBV6-5; CDR3 DNA: TGTGCCAGCAGTTATTTGGGAGACCCATACGAGCAGTACTTC; CDR3 protein: CASSYLGDPYEQYF
clone size: .; J gene: TRBJ1-2; D gene: .; V gene: TRBV10-3; CDR3 DNA: TGTGCCATCAGTGAGCTGGGGACTAAGGGCAGCTATGGCTACACCTTC; CDR3 protein: CAISELGTKGSYGYTF
clone size: .; J gene: TRBJ2-3; D gene: .; V gene: TRBV21-1; CDR3 DNA: TGTGCCAGCAGCACCCGACAGGGTATGAAAGCAGATACGCAGTATTTT; CDR3 protein: CASSTRQGMKADTQYF
clone size: .; J gene: TRBJ1-2; D gene: .; V gene: TRBV6-5; CDR3 DNA: TGTGCCAGCAGTTACTCGAGCAGGGCTTCTGGCTACACCTTC; CDR3 protein: CASSYSSRASGYTF
clone size: .; J gene: TRBJ1-1; D gene: .; V gene: TRBV27; CDR3 DNA: TGTGCCAGCAGCACACTAGAAGGGCGGCTGAACACTGAAGCTTTCTTT; CDR3 protein: CASSTLEGRLNTEAFF
clone size: .; J gene: TRBJ1-4; D gene: .; V gene: TRBV2; CDR3 DNA: TGTGCCAGCACCTTGACCGCTCGAGGAAGTGAAAAACTGTTTTTT; CDR3 protein: CASTLTARGSEKLFF
clone size: .; J gene: TRBJ1-6; D gene: .; V gene: TRBV7-4; CDR3 DNA: TGTGCCAGCAGCTCCAGGGATGATTCACCCCTCCACTTT; CDR3 protein: CASSSRDDSPLHF
clone size: .; J gene: TRBJ1-2; D gene: TRBD1; V gene: TRBV12-5; CDR3 DNA: TGTGCTAGTGGTTTGCCCCCAGGGGGCGACTATGGCTACACCTTC; CDR3 protein: CASGLPPGGDYGYTF
clone size: .; J gene: TRBJ2-1; D gene: .; V gene: TRBV29-1; CDR3 DNA: TGCAGCGTCCGGACAGAGAACAATGAGCAGTTCTTC; CDR3 protein: CSVRTENNEQFF
clone size: .; J gene: TRBJ2-5; D gene: .; V gene: TRBV4-1; CDR3 DNA: TGCGCCAGCAGCCAAGATAGGAGGGGGGCGGGGGCCCAAGAGACCCAGTACTTC; CDR3 protein: CASSQDRRGAGAQETQYF
clone size: .; J gene: TRBJ2-3; D gene: .; V gene: TRBV3-1/TRBV3-2; CDR3 DNA: TGTGCCAGCAGCCAAGGGGTCCGGGACTTCACAGATACGCAGTATTTT; CDR3 protein: CASSQGVRDFTDTQYF
clone size: .; J gene: TRBJ2-5; D gene: .; V gene: TRBV5-4; CDR3 DNA: TGTGCCAGCAGCCGGACAGTACAAGAGACCCAGTACTTC; CDR3 protein: CASSRTVQETQYF
clone size: .; J gene: TRBJ2-4; D gene: .; V gene: TRBV6-6; CDR3 DNA: TGTGCCAGCAGTTACTCGAGTCTCGGGAACATTCAGTACTTC; CDR3 protein: CASSYSSLGNIQYF
clone size: .; J gene: TRBJ1-6; D gene: .; V gene: TRBV27; CDR3 DNA: TGTGCCAGCAGTTCTTATAATTCACCCCTCCACTTT; CDR3 protein: CASSSYNSPLHF
clone size: once; J gene: TRBJ1-1; D gene: .; V gene: TRBV5-6; CDR3 DNA: TGTGCCAGCAGCTTATTTACAGGCCTGAACACTGAAGCTTTCTTT; CDR3 protein: CASSLFTGLNTEAFF
clone size: .; J gene: TRBJ2-2; D gene: TRBD1; V gene: TRBV27; CDR3 DNA: TGTGCCAGCCGACAACAGGGGGGAACCGGGGAGCTGTTTTTT; CDR3 protein: CASRQQGGTGELFF
clone size: .; J gene: TRBJ1-5; D gene: .; V gene: TRBV2; CDR3 DNA: TGTGCCAGCAGATTGGGTCAGGGCCCCAATCAGCCCCAGCATTTT; CDR3 protein: CASRLGQGPNQPQHF
clone size: .; J gene: TRBJ1-2; D gene: .; V gene: TRBV6-2/TRBV6-3; CDR3 DNA: TGTGCCAGCAGTTACGTGGGCGAAGGCTATGGCTACACCTTC; CDR3 protein: CASSYVGEGYGYTF
clone size: .; J gene: TRBJ1-2; D gene: .; V gene: TRBV30; CDR3 DNA: TGTGCCTGGAGTACCGACAGTCCCTATGGCTACACCTTC; CDR3 protein: CAWSTDSPYGYTF
clone size: .; J gene: TRBJ2-3; D gene: .; V gene: TRBV12-3/TRBV12-4; CDR3 DNA: TGTGCCAGCCGCCCCGGGGGAGATACGCAGTATTTT; CDR3 protein: CASRPGGDTQYF
clone size: .; J gene: TRBJ1-1; D gene: .; V gene: TRBV25-1; CDR3 DNA: TGTGCCAGCAGTAATAGAGAAGCTTTCTTT; CDR3 protein: CASSNREAFF
clone size: .; J gene: TRBJ2-7; D gene: .; V gene: TRBV5-1; CDR3 DNA: TGCGCCAGCAGCTCCGACCACGGGTCCTACGAGCAGTACTTC; CDR3 protein: CASSSDHGSYEQYF